The 22 T cell receptor beta chains below were found in one sample sequenced in a study of blood T cell repertoires in COVID-19. The table came from immunoSEQ multiplex PCR; TCRdb's copy has only in-frame clones and leaves some out. Of roughly 260,000 clones listed, over 75% are singletons. Sequenced input: peripheral blood. The receptor source for this set is a woman aged 40 to 55 who had recovered from COVID-19.

The V gene is TRBV30, the J gene TRBJ2-3; a weak D match, TRBD1 (6 bases). The V end was cut by 8 bases, the J end by 0 bases, with 12 bases between. CDR3 size: 13 residues. CDR1 GTSNPN and CDR2 SVGIG come from the germline V gene (reference sequence). The CDR3 spells CAKQGASTDTQYF. The CDR3 DNA is TGTGCCAAACAGGGAGCTAGCACAGATACGCAGTATTTT.

The chain carries TRBV18 and TRBJ2-7, with 9 bases aligning to TRBD2. CDR1 is KGHSH and CDR2 is LQKENI in the germline V gene. J was trimmed by 4 bases and V by 0 bases; bases with no gene match: 10. CDR3 length equals 17 residues. The CDR3 loop is CASSPPGALAGDYEQYF. For the CDR3, the DNA is TGTGCCAGCTCACCACCGGGGGCTTTAGCGGGGGATTACGAGCAGTACTTC.

The CDR3 is CSITGGDRTGELFF. The DNA for the CDR3 is TGCAGCATCACAGGGGGCGATCGCACCGGGGAGCTGTTTTTT. The chain couples TRBV29-1 to TRBJ2-2, with 9 bases fitting TRBD1. The V and J ends lost 8 bases and 4 bases, in that order; junction bases with no gene match: 8. The CDR3 has 14 residues. Germline values: CDR1 SQVTM, CDR2 ANQGSEA.

This sequence joins TRBV7-2 and TRBJ2-2, with 8 bases lining up with TRBD1. The CDR3 totals 14 residues. V lost 7 bases and J lost 5; bases outside the gene matches: 6. Per germline, CDR1 SGHTA and CDR2 FQGNSA. The DNA for the CDR3 is TGTGCCAGCACTCGACAGGGGAGGACCGGGGAGCTGTTTTTT. Its translation: CASTRQGRTGELFF.

This clone was recorded only once. CDR3 DNA: TGCGCCAGCAGCCAAGAAGGGCAGGCTAGGGGCGGTGGGGATGAGCAGTTCTTC. This encodes CASSQEGQARGGGDEQFF. The chain carries TRBV4-1 and TRBJ2-1; a possible D gene is TRBD1 (5 bases). CDR3 length equals 18 residues. Trimming pared 0 bases from V and 8 bases from J, leaving 23 bases between. Germline-derived CDR1 and CDR2 are MGHRA and YSYEKL.

The chain has TRBV11-1 and TRBJ1-2; D gene ambiguous. V was clipped by 5 bases and J by 2 bases, with 9 bases between them. CDR3 length equals 13 residues. Looked up from germline, CDR1 is SGHAT and CDR2 is FQDESV (reference sequence). The CDR3 region has the DNA TGTGCCAGCAGCCCCCGGAGGAACTATGGCTACACCTTC. Its protein is CASSPRRNYGYTF.

The chain carries TRBV27 and TRBJ2-2, with D unresolved. This CDR3 has 16 residues. Trimming took 8 bases from V and 13 from J, leaving 29 bases between them. Per the germline V gene, CDR1 is MNHEY and CDR2 is SMNVEV (reference sequence). Here the CDR3 reads CASGSSPPRGPVGLFF. Here the CDR3 DNA reads TGTGCCAGCGGATCATCCCCCCCTCGAGGTCCGGTCGGGCTGTTTTTT.

This chain links TRBV2 with TRBJ1-2; 8 nucleotides align to TRBD1. Trimming cost V 6 bases and J 5 bases; bases outside gene matches: 8. Looked up from germline, CDR1 is SNHLY and CDR2 is FYNNEI. This CDR3 has 14 amino acids. CDR3 sequence: CASRSDRVVYGYTF. In nucleotides, the CDR3 is TGTGCCAGCAGGTCGGACAGGGTAGTTTATGGCTACACCTTC.

This clone was seen only once. The rearrangement links TRBV7-2 to TRBJ1-1; a weak D match, TRBD1 (6 bases). The length of the CDR3 is 13 residues. Per the germline V gene, CDR1 is SGHTA and CDR2 is FQGNSA. The germline V and J ends were trimmed by 5 bases and 1 base, with 8 bases remaining between them. In DNA form, the CDR3 reads TGTGCCAGCAGCGGACAGACGAACACTGAAGCTTTCTTT. Its protein is CASSGQTNTEAFF.

The chain joins TRBV5-1 to TRBJ2-1; no clear D. CDR3 length: 12 residues. Trimming removed 0 bases from V and 10 bases from J, with 8 bases in between. Germline V CDR1 and CDR2: SGHRS, YFSETQ. The CDR3 protein is CASSLAGWEQFF. DNA for the CDR3: TGCGCCAGCAGCTTGGCCGGGTGGGAGCAGTTCTTC. Filled out from reference TRBV5-1 and TRBJ2-1, the complete variable domain reads KAGVTQTPRYLIKTRGQQVTLSCSPISGHRSVSWYQQTPGQGLQFLFEYFSETQRNKGNFPGRFSGRQFSNSRSEMNVSTLELGDSALYLCASSLAGWEQFFGPGTRLTVL.

The chain is built from TRBV5-4 and TRBJ1-2; TRBD1 aligns across 8 bases. CDR3 length: 13 amino acids. Trimming took 2 bases from V and 8 from J; bases not matched to a gene: 5. CDR1 is SGHNT, CDR2 YYREEE, per germline (reference sequence). Here the CDR3 DNA reads TGTGCCAGCAGCTTCCCAGGGGGCGAGGGCTACACCTTC. Translated, it gives CASSFPGGEGYTF.

The chain has TRBV10-3 and TRBJ1-3; D possibly corresponds to TRBD1 (6 bases). With 2 bases removed from V and 2 bases from J, the gap between germline ends came to 13 bases. Germline CDR1 is ENHRY and CDR2 is SYGVKD. This CDR3 region has 16 residues. This CDR3 is CAISEGRQGPGNTIYF. The CDR3 DNA is TGTGCCATCAGTGAGGGTCGGCAGGGGCCTGGAAACACCATATATTTT.

The chain combines TRBV11-2 with TRBJ2-1, with 7 bases fitting TRBD2. This CDR3 region has 16 residues. Germline V lookup: CDR1 SGHAT, CDR2 FQNNGV. J gave up 4 bases and V 5 bases, and 11 bases lay outside the gene matches. This CDR3 is CASSPADGLGYNEQFF. In DNA form, the CDR3 reads TGTGCCAGCAGCCCCGCGGATGGACTAGGGTACAATGAGCAGTTCTTC. Based on the CDR3 plus reference TRBV11-2 and TRBJ2-1, the full variable domain is EAGVAQSPRYKIIEKRQSVAFWCNPISGHATLYWYQQILGQGPKLLIQFQNNGVVDDSQLPKDRFSAERLKGVDSTLKIQPAKLEDSAVYLCASSPADGLGYNEQFFGPGTRLTVL.

The chain couples TRBV28 to TRBJ1-2, with D perhaps matching TRBD1 (5 bases). The CDR3 runs to 14 residues. Germline V gives CDR1 MDHEN, CDR2 SYDVKM. V was cut by 10 bases and J by 7 bases, with 22 bases left in between. The CDR3: CAIQSGGGSGGYTF. CDR3 in DNA: TGTGCCATTCAATCGGGGGGAGGTTCGGGTGGCTACACCTTC.

The V call is TRBV7-2, the J call TRBJ1-1, with 12 bases identical to TRBD1. The CDR3 consists of 17 residues. Losses at the gene ends were 2 bases for V and 5 bases for J; bases not matched to a gene: 9. In germline, CDR1 is SGHTA, CDR2 FQGNSA. CDR3: CASSLLGQGALSTEAFF. In DNA form, the CDR3 reads TGTGCCAGCAGCTTATTGGGACAGGGGGCTTTGAGTACTGAAGCTTTCTTT. Full variable domain (outside the CDR3, taken from reference TRBV7-2 and TRBJ1-1): GAGVSQSPSNKVTEKGKDVELRCDPISGHTALYWYRQSLGQGLEFLIYFQGNSAPDKSGLPSDRFSAERTGGSVSTLTIQRTQQEDSAVYLCASSLLGQGALSTEAFFGQGTRLTVV.

This CDR3 reads CASSQDLGGPSGSVNNEQFF. In DNA form, the CDR3 reads TGCGCCAGCAGCCAAGATCTGGGAGGTCCTAGCGGGAGTGTAAACAATGAGCAGTTCTTC. The chain combines TRBV4-3 with TRBJ2-1; TRBD2 matches 10 bases. The trim removed 0 bases at V and 5 bases at J, leaving 16 bases unmatched. The germline gives CDR1 LGHNA, CDR2 YSLEER. This CDR3 is 20 amino acids long.

This clone appeared a few times. J is TRBJ1-5 and V is TRBV28, with a possible D match to TRBD1 (6 bases). Trimming took off 3 bases at V and 2 bases at J, with 14 bases between the two ends. This CDR3 spans 16 amino acids. CDR1 and CDR2 from the germline V gene are MDHEN and SYDVKM. The CDR3 loop reads CASSLVMQGRNQPQHF. Written as DNA, the CDR3 is TGTGCCAGCAGTTTGGTTATGCAGGGGCGCAATCAGCCCCAGCATTTT.

This clone was seen a few times. This chain links TRBV19 with TRBJ1-1; D call uncertain. V was trimmed by 6 bases and J by 3 bases, leaving 8 bases between them. CDR3 length equals 12 residues. Germline V lookup: CDR1 LNHDA, CDR2 SQIVND (reference sequence). CDR3 sequence reads: CASSPPDTEAFF. Written as DNA, the CDR3 is TGTGCCAGTAGCCCGCCGGACACTGAAGCTTTCTTT.

V and J are TRBV27 and TRBJ2-7; D is possibly TRBD1 (6 bases). This CDR3 has 16 amino acids. Trimming cost V 0 bases and J 1 base, with 13 bases left between them. The germline gives CDR1 MNHEY, CDR2 SMNVEV (reference sequence). CDR3 bases: TGTGCCAGCAGTTTATCGAACACAGGGTCTTCCTACGAGCAGTACTTC. It yields the protein CASSLSNTGSSYEQYF.

The chain combines TRBV6-2 or TRBV6-3 with TRBJ1-2; 10 nucleotides match TRBD1. The J segment lost 3 bases and the V segment lost 3 bases, leaving 4 bases of the junction unmatched. This CDR3 comprises 15 residues. Germline CDR1 and CDR2: MNHEY and SVGEGT. CDR3 bases: TGTGCCAGCAGTTATTCCGGGACAGGGGACTATGGCTACACCTTC. It specifies CASSYSGTGDYGYTF.

The chain is built from TRBV5-4 and TRBJ2-7; 8 bases are a match to TRBD1. Germline CDR1 reads SGHNT; CDR2 reads YYREEE (reference sequence). The trim removed 4 bases at V and 2 bases at J, leaving 11 bases unmatched. The CDR3 contains 16 residues. CDR3 region: CASSLSTGDRPYEQYF. The CDR3 DNA sequence: TGTGCCAGCAGCCTATCGACAGGGGACCGTCCCTACGAGCAGTACTTC. Based on the CDR3 plus reference TRBV5-4 and TRBJ2-7, the full variable domain is ETGVTQSPTHLIKTRGQQVTLRCSSQSGHNTVSWYQQALGQGPQFIFQYYREEENGRGNFPPRFSGLQFPNYSSELNVNALELDDSALYLCASSLSTGDRPYEQYFGPGTRLTVT.

The rearrangement joins TRBV6-6 to TRBJ2-7, with 9 positions matching TRBD1. This CDR3 has 14 amino acids. V lost 8 bases and J lost 2; bases outside the gene matches: 7. Germline CDR1 is MNHNY and CDR2 is SVGAGI (reference sequence). The CDR3 is CASQVQGAAYEQYF. The CDR3 nucleotides are TGTGCCAGCCAGGTACAGGGGGCTGCCTACGAGCAGTACTTC.